This T cell receptor beta chain originates from a study of Graves' ophthalmopathy and Graves' hyperthyroidism. From germline, CDR1 is SGHVS and CDR2 FQNEAQ. The germline V and J ends were trimmed by 3 bases and 5 bases, with 17 bases remaining between them. This CDR3 has 15 amino acids. The TCR beta CDR3 regions underwent amplification from RNA transcripts. Scientists carried out first-round RT-PCR using HTBI primers and then a second-round multiplex PCR. MiXCR, applied by TCRdb to the multiplex PCR reads, yields one record per CDR3 protein. The data show about 240,000 distinct CDR3 sequences, with around 45% seen just once and less than 50% held by the top ten.

This receptor was identified in an adult man with Graves' ophthalmopathy. Sequencing was performed on peripheral blood. The J gene is TRBJ2-7, the V gene TRBV7-8, with a possible D match to TRBD1 (6 bases). CDR3 residues: CASSFRTVLPHEQYF. CDR3 coding DNA: TGTGCCAGCAGCTTTCGGACAGTACTACCCCACGAGCAGTACTTC.